Listed here are 21 T cell receptor beta chains from one sample, sequenced in a study of cytomegalovirus exposure and HLA in healthy donors. The PCR used 60 Vbeta and 13 Jbeta primers. Generated by immunoSEQ multiplex PCR, the TCRdb table keeps only in-frame clones and is missing some. The data show approximately 140,000 clones, around 83% seen once. Specimen: PBMCs. These receptor sequences come from a man aged 35 to 55 in good health and CMV-seropositive.

This rearrangement joins TRBV7-9 to TRBJ2-7; 9 nucleotides align to TRBD1. The trim removed 1 base at V and 2 bases at J, leaving 3 bases unmatched. This CDR3 comprises 15 residues. The germline V gene encodes CDR1 SEHNR and CDR2 FQNEAQ (reference sequence). The CDR3 bases are TGTGCCAGCAGCTTAGGCGGGACAGGGCCCTACGAGCAGTACTTC. Translation gives CASSLGGTGPYEQYF.

The gene calls are TRBV30 and TRBJ1-5; D ambiguous. CDR3 size: 14 residues. V shed 0 bases and J shed 0 bases, with 6 bases lying between them. The germline V gene encodes CDR1 GTSNPN and CDR2 SVGIG (reference sequence). CDR3: CAWSVLHSNQPQHF. CDR3 DNA sequence: TGTGCCTGGAGTGTACTACATAGCAATCAGCCCCAGCATTTT.

This clone was seen a single time. The chain combines TRBV4-3 with TRBJ2-5; 7 nucleotides match TRBD2. The DNA end is more similar to TRBJ2-7, so the J call may be wrong. This CDR3 has 14 amino acids. Germline-derived CDR1 and CDR2 are LGHNA and YSLEER. This chain's CDR3 is CASSQDGRSYEQYF. The CDR3 nucleotides are TGCGCCAGCAGCCAAGACGGGAGGTCCTACGAGCAGTACTTC.

This clone was observed a handful of times. The junction does not match germline at one end; this may be a read error. This chain uses TRBV7-9 with TRBJ2-7; 9 bases line up with TRBD2. The CDR3 runs to 16 residues. Germline values: CDR1 SEHNR, CDR2 FQNEAQ (reference sequence). The DNA for the CDR3 is TGTTCCAGCAGCTTAGCGCGCGGGGGGGAACCCTACGAGCAGTACTTC. It encodes CSSSLARGGEPYEQYF.

The chain employs TRBV15 and TRBJ2-1, with D unresolved. There are 12 residues in the CDR3. Germline V lookup: CDR1 LNHNV, CDR2 YYDKDF (reference sequence). The V and J ends lost 0 bases and 8 bases respectively, with 5 bases between them. In nucleotides, the CDR3 is TGTGCCACCAGCAGAGATCTCGATGAGCAGTTCTTC. As protein: CATSRDLDEQFF.

This rearrangement joins TRBV5-4 to TRBJ1-3, with D perhaps matching TRBD1 (6 bases). Germline loops: CDR1 SGHNT, CDR2 YYREEE (reference sequence). The CDR3 length is 14 residues. V was clipped by 3 bases and J by 2 bases, with 9 bases between them. CDR3 sequence reads: CASSSTGTGNTIYF. The CDR3 DNA follows: TGTGCCAGCAGCTCAACAGGGACTGGAAACACCATATATTTT.

The CDR3 region is CASTPGGALYNEQFF. CDR3 sequence (DNA): TGTGCCAGCACCCCGGGAGGGGCGTTATACAATGAGCAGTTCTTC. The chain is built from TRBV6-5 and TRBJ2-1; 8 positions match TRBD2. There are 15 residues in the CDR3. V dropped 7 bases and J dropped 4; count of bases not matched to a gene: 9. Looked up from germline, CDR1 is MNHEY and CDR2 is SVGAGI.

J is TRBJ2-1 and V is TRBV28, with 10 bases lining up with TRBD1. The length of the CDR3 is 15 residues. Trimming took 7 bases from V and 7 from J; bases not matched to a gene: 10. Germline CDR1 and CDR2: MDHEN and SYDVKM. The CDR3: CASNRQGAGSNEQFF. In DNA, the CDR3 is TGTGCCAGCAACCGACAGGGGGCAGGAAGTAATGAGCAGTTCTTC.

The chain couples TRBV11-3 to TRBJ2-3, with D perhaps TRBD2 (5 bases). The germline V gene encodes CDR1 SGHNT and CDR2 YENEEA. The CDR3 is 13 residues long. Trimming stripped 1 base from V and 8 bases from J, with 10 bases between. The CDR3 loop reads CASSLAAGGTQYF. The CDR3 nucleotides read TGTGCCAGCAGCTTAGCGGCCGGAGGTACGCAGTATTTT.

The chain has TRBV14 and TRBJ2-7; TRBD2 matches 7 bases. Looked up from germline, CDR1 is SGHDN and CDR2 is FVKESK. The CDR3 loop spans 15 amino acids. The V and J ends lost 5 bases and 1 base, in that order; junction bases with no gene match: 8. The CDR3 DNA sequence: TGTGCCAGCAGCGGCCTTGGCGGGAGTTCCTACGAGCAGTACTTC. This encodes CASSGLGGSSYEQYF.

This clone was observed a handful of times. The chain couples TRBV27 to TRBJ1-2; no reliable D call. Trimming stripped 5 bases from V and 8 bases from J, with 12 bases between. The germline CDR1 and CDR2 sequences are MNHEY and SMNVEV (reference sequence). The CDR3 sequence is 12 residues long. CDR3 coding DNA: TGTGCCAGCAGTAGCCCCTCTTACGGCTACACCTTC. This sequence encodes CASSSPSYGYTF.

The gene calls are TRBV7-9 and TRBJ2-7; D is possibly TRBD2 (6 bases). Germline CDR1 and CDR2: SEHNR and FQNEAQ (reference sequence). Trimming cost V 5 bases and J 7 bases, with 33 bases left between them. CDR3 length: 19 amino acids. The chain's CDR3 is CASSPFGVADFPLTGEQYF. DNA of the CDR3: TGTGCCAGCAGCCCCTTCGGGGTAGCGGATTTTCCTCTCACGGGGGAGCAGTACTTC.

This rearrangement joins TRBV6-5 to TRBJ2-3, with 8 bases fitting TRBD1. Germline loops: CDR1 MNHEY, CDR2 SVGAGI. The CDR3 length is 15 residues. V dropped 5 bases and J dropped 7; count of bases not matched to a gene: 11. The CDR3 nucleotides are TGTGCCAGCAGTCGATCGAACAGGGGGTTATATACGCAGTATTTT. Its translation is CASSRSNRGLYTQYF.

This clone turned up a few times. This rearrangement joins TRBV14 to TRBJ1-1; the D is unclear. The CDR3 extends over 12 amino acids. V lost 0 bases to trimming and J lost 5 bases, with 4 bases between them. CDR1 is SGHDN, CDR2 FVKESK, per germline. CDR3 residues: CASSQDHTEAFF. In DNA form, the CDR3 reads TGTGCCAGCAGCCAAGATCATACTGAAGCTTTCTTT.

The sample holds a few counts of this clone. This chain joins TRBV19 and TRBJ1-1, with D perhaps TRBD1 (5 bases). CDR1 is LNHDA, CDR2 SQIVND, per germline (reference sequence). The V end was cut by 10 bases, the J end by 0 bases, with 18 bases between. The CDR3 contains 15 residues. The CDR3 bases are TGTGCCACAGCGGGGGTGACTAGCATGAACACTGAAGCTTTCTTT. It codes for CATAGVTSMNTEAFF.

The chain uses TRBV18 and TRBJ2-3, with no clear D. Trimming took 2 bases from V and 4 from J, leaving 10 bases between them. Germline CDR1 reads KGHSH; CDR2 reads LQKENI. The CDR3 is 14 residues long. The DNA for the CDR3 is TGTGCCAGCTCACCAATCGCCGGGTCAGATACGCAGTATTTT. Protein product: CASSPIAGSDTQYF.

This chain uses TRBV11-3 with TRBJ2-7; D is ambiguous. The CDR3 is 13 residues long. Trimming removed 1 base from V and 3 bases from J, with 7 bases in between. Per the germline V gene, CDR1 is SGHNT and CDR2 is YENEEA. CDR3 residues: CASSLAVSYEQYF. Here the CDR3 DNA reads TGTGCCAGCAGCTTAGCGGTGAGCTACGAGCAGTACTTC. Together with reference TRBV11-3 and TRBJ2-7, the CDR3 gives the full variable domain: EAGVVQSPRYKIIEKKQPVAFWCNPISGHNTLYWYLQNLGQGPELLIRYENEEAVDDSQLPKDRFSAERLKGVDSTLKIQPAELGDSAVYLCASSLAVSYEQYFGPGTRLTVT.

The J gene is TRBJ2-1, the V gene TRBV7-9, with D maybe TRBD1 (5 bases). Germline V gene sequence: CDR1 SEHNR, CDR2 FQNEAQ (reference sequence). The CDR3 contains 14 residues. V lost 3 bases to trimming and J lost 5 bases, with 11 bases between them. CDR3 region: CASSLPGRNNEQFF. DNA for the CDR3: TGTGCCAGCAGCTTGCCAGGGCGGAACAATGAGCAGTTCTTC. Supplemented by reference TRBV7-9 and TRBJ2-1, the full variable domain reads DTGVSQNPRHKITKRGQNVTFRCDPISEHNRLYWYRQTLGQGPEFLTYFQNEAQLEKSRLLSDRFSAERPKGSFSTLEIQRTEQGDSAMYLCASSLPGRNNEQFFGPGTRLTVL.

This rearrangement joins TRBV27 to TRBJ1-1; D not certain. Trimming pared 3 bases from V and 0 bases from J, leaving 11 bases between. CDR1 and CDR2 from the germline V gene are MNHEY and SMNVEV (reference sequence). CDR3 size: 15 residues. The CDR3 is CASSLNQNMNTEAFF. CDR3 nucleotides: TGTGCCAGCAGTTTGAACCAGAACATGAACACTGAAGCTTTCTTT.

This chain links TRBV7-9 with TRBJ2-1; TRBD1 might be the D (5 bases). This CDR3 is 13 amino acids long. V was shortened by 4 bases and J by 5 bases, with 9 bases between the two germline ends. The germline V gene has CDR1 SEHNR and CDR2 FQNEAQ (reference sequence). The DNA for the CDR3 is TGTGCCAGCAGCTCAAGGGGCAACAATGAGCAGTTCTTC. Translating gives CASSSRGNNEQFF.

The chain couples TRBV14 to TRBJ2-5; the D is unclear. The CDR3 consists of 14 residues. CDR1 is SGHDN and CDR2 is FVKESK in the germline V gene. The V gene lost 4 bases and the J gene lost 5 bases, with 14 bases spanning the gap. CDR3 bases: TGTGCCAGCAGCCTTCGAGCAGGCTCCGAGACCCAGTACTTC. It codes for CASSLRAGSETQYF.